Detailed here is one T cell receptor beta chain. This entry comes from a study of shared clonotypes between healthy human individuals. Looking at the study overall: Aged between 18 and 49, the donors were a couple of women and a few men. The plates for each donor numbered three CD4 naive, three CD4 memory, two CD8 naive and one CD8 memory.

Several immunoSEQ plates received, in even portions, the genomic DNA of each subset. The assay was immunoSEQ multiplex PCR, and TCRdb's table has in-frame clones only and misses some. This table holds some 2,500,000 clones, roughly 90% found once. Into CD45RA+ naive and CD45RA-negative memory subsets, the CD4+ cells were split. The receptor comes from a man younger than 35 in good health. Some clones in this sample may be carry-over from other donors' samples. Sequencing used naive CD4+ T cells from PBMCs. Sample subset: CD45RA+ positively selected.

The CDR3, as DNA: TGTGCCAGCAGTGACAGCTGGAGGCGCCAAGAGACCCAGTACTTC. Its protein product is CASSDSWRRQETQYF. V and J are TRBV25-1 and TRBJ2-5, with D possibly being TRBD2 (5 bases). Germline loops: CDR1 MGHDK, CDR2 SYGVNS. The CDR3 spans 15 residues. Between the trimmed V and J ends, which lost 3 bases and 1 base, there was a span of 12 bases.